The source of this TCR beta chain is a study of CD8+CD57+ T cells in acquired aplastic anemia. The overall study: When averaged, DNA from sorted CD4+ and CD8+ cells came to 3.2 ug.

V lost 0 bases and J lost 7, with 15 bases in between. The CDR3 length is 15 residues. The germline V gene encodes CDR1 SGHTA and CDR2 FQGNSA. CD8+CD57+ cell expansion had been shown by flow cytometry in patients chosen for sequencing. Every patient presented with severe acquired aplastic anemia. Patients had undergone no therapy by the time their blood was sampled. The template used for profiling TCR beta VDJ and CDR3 was genomic DNA. TCRdb processed the reads anew with MiXCR; each CDR3 protein has one entry. Of approximately 250,000 distinct CDR3 sequences in the sample, 82% were seen once. The sequenced sample was sorted CD4+, CD8+, or CD8+CD57+ T cells (not recorded which) from PBMCs. V gene TRBV7-2 combines with J gene TRBJ2-5; D is uncertain. This TCR was recovered from a human donor with aplastic anemia. CDR3 nucleotides: TGTGCCAGCAGCTTAGCCGACGGGCCCGAAATGACCCAGTACTTC. Translated, it gives CASSLADGPEMTQYF.